The sequence of this TCR beta chain was determined in a study of T cell repertoires in cytomegalovirus infection. The wider study: CMV epitopes, recently identified HLA-C-restricted and well-studied HLA-B-restricted, were used.

This clonotype appeared a few times. Antigen specificity is unknown. TCRdb recomputed calls from the reads with MiXCR, one row per CDR3 protein. Of about half a million distinct CDR3 sequences in the sample, 33% were seen once. The receptor's source is a human donor in good health (CMV status not recorded). Some clones in this sample may be carry-over from other donors' samples. Here the sequenced sample was cultured PBMCs, taken from culture after CMV antigen stimulation.

In DNA form, the CDR3 reads TGTGCCAGCAGCTTTTTAGCGGGGAGGTACAATGAGCAGTTCTTC. It codes for CASSFLAGRYNEQFF. The rearrangement links TRBV5-6 to TRBJ2-1, with 8 nucleotides matching TRBD2. Trimming at V came to 2 bases and at J to 4 bases, leaving 5 bases not matched to a gene. The CDR3 runs 15 residues. Germline CDR1 reads SGHDT; CDR2 reads YYEEEE.